This T cell receptor beta chain was profiled in a study of CD8 T cells in Susac syndrome. CDR3 length: 16 amino acids. Germline CDR1 SGDLS, CDR2 YYNGEE. V shed 0 bases and J 5 bases; nucleotides not matched to a gene: 4. Reverse transcription of about 0.5 to 1 ug RNA was carried out with random hexamers. TCRdb recomputed calls from the immunoSEQ multiplex PCR reads with MiXCR, one row per CDR3 protein. The sample carries approximately 230,000 distinct CDR3 sequences, around 95% recorded once. The sequenced sample was CD4+ T cells from PBMCs. This chain links TRBV9 with TRBJ2-5; 13 bases are a match to TRBD2. The receptor was isolated from a human donor with multiple sclerosis. The CDR3 nucleotides are TGTGCCAGCAGCGTAGGGGGACTAGCGGGATATGAGACCCAGTACTTC. Its protein is CASSVGGLAGYETQYF.